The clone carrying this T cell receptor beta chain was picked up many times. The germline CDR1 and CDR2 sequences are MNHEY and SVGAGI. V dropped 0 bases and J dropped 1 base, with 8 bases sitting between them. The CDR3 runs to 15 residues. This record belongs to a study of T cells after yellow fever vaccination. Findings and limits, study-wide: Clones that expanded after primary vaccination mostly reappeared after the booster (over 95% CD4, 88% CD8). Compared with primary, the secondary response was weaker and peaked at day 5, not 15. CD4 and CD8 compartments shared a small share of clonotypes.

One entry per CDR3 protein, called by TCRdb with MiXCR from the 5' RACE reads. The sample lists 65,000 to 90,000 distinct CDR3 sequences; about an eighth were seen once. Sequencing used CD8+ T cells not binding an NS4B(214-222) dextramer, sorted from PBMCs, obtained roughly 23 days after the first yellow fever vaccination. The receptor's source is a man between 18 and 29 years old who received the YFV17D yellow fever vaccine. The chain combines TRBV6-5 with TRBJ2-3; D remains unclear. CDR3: CASSYSLGRTDTQYF. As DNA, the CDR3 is TGTGCCAGCAGTTACTCGTTGGGCCGCACAGATACGCAGTATTTT.